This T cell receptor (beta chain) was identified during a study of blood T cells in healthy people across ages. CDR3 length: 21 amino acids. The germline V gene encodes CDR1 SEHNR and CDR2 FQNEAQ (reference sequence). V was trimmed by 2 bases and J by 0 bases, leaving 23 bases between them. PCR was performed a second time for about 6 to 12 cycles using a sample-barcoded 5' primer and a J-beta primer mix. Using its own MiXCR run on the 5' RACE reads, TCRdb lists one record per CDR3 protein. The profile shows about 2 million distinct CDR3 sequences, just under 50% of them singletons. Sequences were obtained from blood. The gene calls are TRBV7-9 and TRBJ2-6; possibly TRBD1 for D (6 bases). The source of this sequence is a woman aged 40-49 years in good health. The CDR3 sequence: CASSLRNRRGQWSSGANVLTF. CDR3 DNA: TGTGCCAGCAGCTTACGGAATCGAAGGGGACAATGGAGCTCTGGGGCCAACGTCCTGACTTTC.